The table lists the clone carrying this TCR beta chain with a few counts. The CDR3 totals 13 residues. CDR1 MNHNS and CDR2 SASEGT come from the germline V gene. The trim removed 2 bases at V and 8 bases at J, leaving 5 bases unmatched. The sample is drawn from a study of blood T cell repertoires in COVID-19. The wider study: The United States, Italy and Spain provided the acute and convalescent COVID-19 samples. The analysed material was cDNA or gDNA that came from T cells, B-cell-depleted T cells, or PBMCs.

Profiling relied on immunoSEQ multiplex PCR, and the TCRdb table lists in-frame clones only, not all of them. The sample has approximately 150,000 clones; about 90% are singletons. The rearrangement links TRBV6-1 to TRBJ1-2; 7 nucleotides line up with TRBD1. The clonotype was recovered from a human donor with acute COVID-19. The donor label of this sample is uncertain. Source material: PBMCs or T cells enriched from blood (not recorded which). The CDR3 sequence is CASSEWQGGGYTF. The CDR3 DNA reads TGTGCCAGCAGTGAATGGCAGGGGGGCGGCTACACCTTC.